These T cell receptor beta chains were read from a single sample in a study of T cells in localized non-small cell lung cancer. Profiled with immunoSEQ multiplex PCR; TCRdb holds only in-frame clones, not every one. The sample carries tens of thousands of clones, 70% to 90% recorded once. The sequences come from peripheral blood, collected before any cancer treatment. These receptors were collected from a man aged 40 to 70 with stage I lung adenocarcinoma. Both conserved end residues are part of each CDR3. Fields, in order: J gene, V gene, clone size, CDR3 length, D gene, CDR3 DNA, CDR3 protein. The D gene is left open where the match is weak. Size is stated for part of the rows, as once, few or many counts, or as a class when the clone is expanded.

>TRBJ1-4|TRBV28|.|11|.
TGTGCCAGCAGTAACTTCGGGGAACTGTTTTTT
CASSNFGELFF
>TRBJ2-3|TRBV7-6|few|16|.
TGTGCCAGCAGCCGGACCCCGGTGGGAGGCACAGATACGCAGTATTTT
CASSRTPVGGTDTQYF
>TRBJ2-7|TRBV6-5|.|14|.
TGTGCCAGCAGTTACAGGGCAGGGTTAATTCGGCAGTACTTC
CASSYRAGLIRQYF
>TRBJ2-5|TRBV27|.|14|.
TGTGCCAGCAGTTTATTGGGACAAGGAGAGACCCAGTACTTC
CASSLLGQGETQYF
>TRBJ2-7|TRBV29-1|.|14|TRBD1
TGCAGCGTGGCTACCGGGACAGACTTATACGAGCAGTACTTC
CSVATGTDLYEQYF
>TRBJ1-1|TRBV28|.|11|.
TGTGCCAGCAAGGATAACACTGAAGCTTTCTTT
CASKDNTEAFF
>TRBJ2-5|TRBV11-3|.|13|.
TGTGCCAGCAGCTTAGGGGAGAAAGAGACCCAGTACTTC
CASSLGEKETQYF
>TRBJ2-7|TRBV7-9|medium-sized|15|.
TGTGCCAGCAGCTTAAACCCAGCCGATCCCTACGAGCAGTACTTC
CASSLNPADPYEQYF
>TRBJ2-1|TRBV9|.|14|.
TGTGCCAGCAGCGTAGCGCCGGAAGTCCATGAGCAGTTCTTC
CASSVAPEVHEQFF
>TRBJ1-1|TRBV5-1|.|13|.
TGCGCCAGCAGACTGACAGGGAACACTGAAGCTTTCTTT
CASRLTGNTEAFF
>TRBJ1-3|TRBV5-1|once|15|.
TGCGCCAGCAGCTCGGGACGGTACTCTGGAAACACCATATATTTT
CASSSGRYSGNTIYF
>TRBJ2-1|TRBV11-1|.|12|.
TGTGCCAGCAGCCAAGGCGAAAATGAGCAGTTCTTC
CASSQGENEQFF
>TRBJ2-7|TRBV19|.|16|.
TGTGCCAGTAGCAACGGTGTAAGGGGGAGTACCTACGAGCAGTACTTC
CASSNGVRGSTYEQYF
>TRBJ2-6|TRBV19|.|20|TRBD1
TGTGCCAGTAGTCCCTTGACAGGGGGCGGAATATTGTCTGGGGCCAACGTCCTGACTTTC
CASSPLTGGGILSGANVLTF
>TRBJ2-7|TRBV10-3|few|14|.
TGTGCCATCAGTGACTCAGGGATGGTCCACGAGCAGTACTTC
CAISDSGMVHEQYF
>TRBJ1-1|TRBV9|.|15|TRBD1
TGTGCCAGCAGCGATGGGACAGTTGGGGCCCCTGAAGCTTTCTTT
CASSDGTVGAPEAFF
>TRBJ2-7|TRBV7-3|.|15|.
TGTGCCAGCAGCCTTCAGGGTAGTTTAGCGTACGAGCAGTACTTC
CASSLQGSLAYEQYF
>TRBJ1-3|TRBV5-1|few|14|.
TGCGCCAGCAGCGGCTCCGACTCTGGAAACACCATATATTTT
CASSGSDSGNTIYF
>TRBJ2-2|TRBV19|few|14|.
TGTGCCAGTACCATGAGGGGGTTCGCCGGGGAGCTGTTTTTT
CASTMRGFAGELFF
>TRBJ2-4|TRBV5-6|.|14|.
TGTGCCAGCAGCCCAGGGACCCCCGAAAACATTCAGTACTTC
CASSPGTPENIQYF
>TRBJ2-1|TRBV5-4|.|16|TRBD2
TGTGCCAGCAGCCTCTGGACCGGACTAGCGCTCAATGAGCAGTTCTTC
CASSLWTGLALNEQFF
>TRBJ2-7|TRBV5-4|.|15|TRBD2
TGTGCCAGCAGCTCCTCAGCTAGCGGGTGGGAGGAGCAGTACTTC
CASSSSASGWEEQYF
>TRBJ2-1|TRBV9|.|14|.
TGTGCCAGCAGCGTAGCGGGACTGCACAATGAGCAGTTCTTC
CASSVAGLHNEQFF
>TRBJ2-7|TRBV9|.|15|TRBD2
TGTGCCAGCAGCGTAGCGACTAGCGGGAGCTACGAGCAGTACTTC
CASSVATSGSYEQYF
>TRBJ2-7|TRBV27|.|15|.
TGTGCCAGCAGTCTTGGCCCGAATTCTCCTCGGGAGCAGTACTTC
CASSLGPNSPREQYF
>TRBJ2-4|TRBV28|.|16|.
TGTGCCAGCAGTTTCAACCCCCGGATAGCCAAAAACATTCAGTACTTC
CASSFNPRIAKNIQYF
>TRBJ1-5|TRBV5-1|few|14|.
TGCGCCAGCAGCTTGGAAGGTAGCAATCAGCCCCAGCATTTT
CASSLEGSNQPQHF
>TRBJ2-1|TRBV9|once|18|.
TGTGCCAGCAGCGTTACCTCGACAGGTCGGGCTGCCTACAATGAGCAGTTCTTC
CASSVTSTGRAAYNEQFF
>TRBJ2-3|TRBV7-9|.|16|.
TGTGCCAGCAGCATTGGGGCCCAGGGGTACACAGATACGCAGTATTTT
CASSIGAQGYTDTQYF
>TRBJ2-7|TRBV13|.|12|.
TGTGCCAGCAGCGCCTTCTCCTACGAGCAGTACTTC
CASSAFSYEQYF
>TRBJ2-7|TRBV28|.|12|TRBD1
TGTGCCAGCAGACAGGGGGTTGGCGAGCAGTACTTC
CASRQGVGEQYF
>TRBJ1-5|TRBV19|.|17|.
TGTGCCAGTAGTATGGTGCGGGGGGCAGGCCGCAATCAGCCCCAGCATTTT
CASSMVRGAGRNQPQHF
>TRBJ1-4|TRBV29-1|.|13|.
TGCAGCGTCGGGGGTCGCCGGGGTGAAAAACTGTTTTTT
CSVGGRRGEKLFF
>TRBJ2-2|TRBV18|.|13|.
TGTGCCAGCTCACCTGGGTTCACCGGGGAGCTGTTTTTT
CASSPGFTGELFF
>TRBJ2-7|TRBV5-4|.|14|.
TGTGCCACATCTTTAACGGGGGATTCCTACGAGCAGTACTTC
CATSLTGDSYEQYF
>TRBJ2-2|TRBV5-8|.|15|.
TGTGCCAGCAGCTTAAGGGACTTACGCACCGGGGAGCTGTTTTTT
CASSLRDLRTGELFF
>TRBJ2-5|TRBV10-3|.|11|.
TGTGCCACGACGAAGGGAGAGACCCAGTACTTC
CATTKGETQYF
>TRBJ2-2|TRBV4-1|.|15|.
TGCGCCAGCAGCCAAGAGATACGGGGGACCGGGGAGCTGTTTTTT
CASSQEIRGTGELFF
>TRBJ1-1|TRBV7-2|.|15|.
TGTGCCAGCAGGGAGCGGGGACTCTCGAACACTGAAGCTTTCTTT
CASRERGLSNTEAFF
>TRBJ1-2|TRBV28|once|9|.
TGTGCCAACAAGGGTGGCTACACCTTC
CANKGGYTF
>TRBJ2-5|TRBV19|.|17|TRBD2
TGTGCCAGTAGTATATCACGGACTAGCGGCTCAAAAGAGACCCAGTACTTC
CASSISRTSGSKETQYF
>TRBJ1-1|TRBV21-1|once|15|.
TGTGCCAGCAGCCTGCAAGTGTCAGGGAACACTGAAGCTTTCTTT
CASSLQVSGNTEAFF
>TRBJ2-7|TRBV7-9|.|16|.
TGTGCCAGCAGCTCGACCCACCCCATGGGGTCCCACGAGCAGTACTTC
CASSSTHPMGSHEQYF
>TRBJ1-4|TRBV30|.|17|.
TGTGCCTGGAGGGGGGGGGAGGGTGAAGGGTTAAATGAAAAACTGTTTTTT
CAWRGGEGEGLNEKLFF
>TRBJ2-5|TRBV29-1|.|12|.
TGCAGCGGGAACTCGGGACAAGAGACCCAGTACTTC
CSGNSGQETQYF
>TRBJ2-5|TRBV18|.|14|.
TGTGCCAGCTCACCGCCGGAGGGACAAGAGACCCAGTACTTC
CASSPPEGQETQYF
>TRBJ2-7|TRBV4-2|.|14|.
TGTGCCAGCAGCCGTTTAGGTACAGCCTACGAGCAGTACTTC
CASSRLGTAYEQYF
>TRBJ2-1|TRBV14|few|13|.
TGTGCCAGCAGCCAAGAGGAAGCGAATGAGCAGTTCTTC
CASSQEEANEQFF
>TRBJ2-5|TRBV4-3|few|16|TRBD2
TGCGCCAGCAGCCGGACTAGCGGGAGCCTCCAAGAGACCCAGTACTTC
CASSRTSGSLQETQYF